The 10 T cell receptor beta chains below come from one sample, sequenced in a study of blood T cell repertoires in COVID-19. Assay used: immunoSEQ multiplex PCR; TCRdb lists only in-frame clones, some missing. The sample yields around 200,000 clones, almost 90% seen once. The material sequenced was peripheral blood. The receptor source for this set is a man in his forties or fifties with acute or convalescent COVID-19.

V gene TRBV15 combines with J gene TRBJ2-4, with a possible D match to TRBD1 (7 bases). The germline V and J ends were trimmed by 1 base and 7 bases, with 14 bases remaining between them. The CDR3 extends over 15 amino acids. The V gene's germline CDR1 is LNHNV and CDR2 YYDKDF (reference sequence). The CDR3 DNA reads as TGTGCCACCAGCAGAGGGGGGCAGGGGGGTAACATTCAGTACTTC. It encodes CATSRGGQGGNIQYF.

The J gene is TRBJ1-2, the V gene TRBV6-1, with 7 bases identical to TRBD1. Germline V gene lookup returns CDR1 MNHNS and CDR2 SASEGT. The CDR3 runs 13 residues. Unmatched junction bases numbered 8, after V lost 3 bases and J lost 10 bases. The CDR3 DNA reads TGTGCCAGCAGTGACCGGCTAGGGGGCTACTACACCTTC. Its translation is CASSDRLGGYYTF.

The chain recombines TRBV25-1 with TRBJ1-1, with D possibly being TRBD1 (5 bases). V was pared by 1 base and J by 6 bases, with 9 bases between. The CDR3 sequence is 13 residues long. In germline, CDR1 is MGHDK, CDR2 SYGVNS. CDR3 sequence (DNA): TGTGCCAGCAGTGAATTTGGGGCCCCTGAAGCTTTCTTT. This sequence encodes CASSEFGAPEAFF.

The chain carries TRBV2 and TRBJ2-3; tentatively, D is TRBD1 (5 bases). The CDR3 has 15 residues. Germline assignment: CDR1 SNHLY and CDR2 FYNNEI. V was trimmed by 3 bases and J by 1 base, leaving 11 bases between them. The CDR3 protein is CASSEVGLGTDTQYF. The CDR3 DNA reads as TGTGCCAGCAGTGAGGTGGGGCTGGGCACAGATACGCAGTATTTT.

V and J are TRBV6-5 and TRBJ2-1; possible D gene TRBD1, 5 bases. This CDR3 has 12 residues. Germline-derived CDR1 and CDR2 are MNHEY and SVGAGI. Trimming took off 7 bases at V and 8 bases at J, with 12 bases between the two ends. Here the CDR3 reads CASTPQGDEQFF. CDR3 DNA sequence: TGTGCCAGCACTCCCCAGGGCGATGAGCAGTTCTTC.

This chain uses TRBV29-1 with TRBJ2-7; 7 positions agree with TRBD2. This CDR3 is 15 amino acids long. With V trimmed by 1 base and J by 2 bases, 8 bases remained unmatched. Germline lookup yields CDR1 SQVTM and CDR2 ANQGSEA. Here the CDR3 reads CSVEGRRGGTYEQYF. Here the CDR3 DNA reads TGCAGCGTTGAAGGGAGAAGGGGAGGGACCTACGAGCAGTACTTC.

This clone was detected a few times. This sequence joins TRBV19 and TRBJ1-2; 8 positions match TRBD1. CDR1 and CDR2 (germline): LNHDA, SQIVND (reference sequence). The CDR3 runs to 12 residues. After removal of 10 bases from V and 2 bases from J, the junction contained 3 bases not matched to a gene. The CDR3 nucleotides read TGTGCCACCAGACAGGGGAACTATGGCTACACCTTC. Residues: CATRQGNYGYTF.

The chain employs TRBV5-4 and TRBJ2-7; 9 positions agree with TRBD2. This CDR3 has 14 residues. The ends lost 4 bases at V and 6 bases at J; junction bases unmatched: 8. Germline V gene data show CDR1 as SGHNT and CDR2 as YYREEE (reference sequence). DNA of the CDR3: TGTGCCAGCAGCCGCGCCGGCGGGAGGGTCGAGCAGTACTTC. As protein: CASSRAGGRVEQYF.

This chain connects TRBV7-6 to TRBJ2-2, with D possibly TRBD1 on 6 matching bases. Per germline, CDR1 SGHVS and CDR2 FNYEAQ. The V end lost 1 base, the J end lost 6 bases, and 12 bases lay between the germline ends. The CDR3 length is 15 residues. The CDR3 sequence: CASSLVWGPAGELFF. CDR3 in DNA: TGTGCCAGCAGCTTAGTGTGGGGGCCAGCCGGGGAGCTGTTTTTT.

The chain carries TRBV11-2 and TRBJ2-3; possibly TRBD2 for D (6 bases). The CDR3 covers 15 residues. V lost 4 bases to trimming and J lost 5 bases, with 16 bases between them. CDR1 is SGHAT and CDR2 is FQNNGV in the germline V gene. The CDR3 reads CASSSLKRRGDTQYF. The CDR3 region has the DNA TGTGCCAGCAGCTCATTAAAAAGGCGGGGAGATACGCAGTATTTT.